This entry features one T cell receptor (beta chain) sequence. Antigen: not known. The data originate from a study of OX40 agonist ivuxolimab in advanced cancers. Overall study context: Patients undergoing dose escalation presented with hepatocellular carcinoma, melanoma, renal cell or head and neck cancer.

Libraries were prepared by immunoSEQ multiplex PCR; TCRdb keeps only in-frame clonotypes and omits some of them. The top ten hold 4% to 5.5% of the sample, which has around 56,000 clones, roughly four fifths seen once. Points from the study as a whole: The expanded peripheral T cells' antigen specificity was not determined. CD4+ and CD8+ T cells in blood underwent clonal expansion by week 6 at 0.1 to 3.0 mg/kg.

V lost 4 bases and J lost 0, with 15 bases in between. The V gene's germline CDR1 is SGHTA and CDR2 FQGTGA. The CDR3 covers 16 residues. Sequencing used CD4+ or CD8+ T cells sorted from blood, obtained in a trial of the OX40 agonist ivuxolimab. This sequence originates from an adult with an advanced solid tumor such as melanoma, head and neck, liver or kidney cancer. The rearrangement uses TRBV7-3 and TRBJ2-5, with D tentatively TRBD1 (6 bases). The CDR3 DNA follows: TGTGCCAGCAGCTCCGCTGGACAGTATAACCAAGAGACCCAGTACTTC. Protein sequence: CASSSAGQYNQETQYF.